The 10 T cell receptor beta chains below come from one sample, sequenced in a study of blood T cells in healthy people across ages. For the second PCR, which ran for about 7 to 11 cycles, a sample-barcoded 5' primer and a J-beta primer mix were used. TCRdb reprocessed the 5' RACE reads via MiXCR and lists one record per CDR3 protein. The profile shows around 800,000 distinct CDR3 sequences, 53% of them singletons. Specimen: blood. The receptor set was obtained from a man older than 75 in good health.

The chain has TRBV7-9 and TRBJ1-5, with D maybe TRBD1 (6 bases). The CDR3 has 17 amino acids. Germline-derived CDR1 and CDR2 are SEHNR and FQNEAQ (reference sequence). The V gene lost 3 bases and the J gene lost 2 bases, with 17 bases spanning the gap. CDR3 nucleotides: TGTGCCAGCAGCTTTGTAATCAGGGGCGCCGGCAATCAGCCCCAGCATTTT. Residues: CASSFVIRGAGNQPQHF. Filled out from reference TRBV7-9 and TRBJ1-5, the complete variable domain reads DTGVSQNPRHKITKRGQNVTFRCDPISEHNRLYWYRQTLGQGPEFLTYFQNEAQLEKSRLLSDRFSAERPKGSFSTLEIQRTEQGDSAMYLCASSFVIRGAGNQPQHFGDGTRLSIL.

There are a few counts of this clonotype. The chain has TRBV4-2 and TRBJ2-1; 10 bases are a match to TRBD2. The germline V gene encodes CDR1 LGHNA and CDR2 YNFKEQ. After removal of 1 base from V and 9 bases from J, the junction contained 9 bases not matched to a gene. The CDR3 is made up of 16 amino acids. The CDR3 is CASSQGWSSGSSEQFF. In DNA, the CDR3 is TGTGCCAGCAGCCAAGGCTGGTCTAGCGGGAGTAGTGAGCAGTTCTTC.

This clonotype came up a few times. The chain recombines TRBV6-6 with TRBJ1-2; TRBD1 is a possible D gene (6 bases). The V gene's germline CDR1 is MNHNY and CDR2 SVGAGI (reference sequence). The V end was cut by 0 bases, the J end by 5 bases, with 13 bases between. CDR3 size: 15 residues. The CDR3 is CASSYSMDSRYGYTF. For the CDR3, the DNA is TGTGCCAGCAGTTACTCAATGGACAGTAGATATGGCTACACCTTC.

The rearrangement joins TRBV4-1 to TRBJ2-1, with D possibly TRBD2 on 6 matching bases. V lost 1 base, J lost 6 bases, and 10 bases lay in between. Germline lookup yields CDR1 MGHRA and CDR2 YSYEKL. CDR3 length equals 14 residues. The CDR3: CASSQGGTANEQFF. Here the CDR3 DNA reads TGCGCCAGCAGCCAAGGGGGGACTGCCAATGAGCAGTTCTTC.

In DNA, the CDR3 is TGCAGTGCTACGTTAGCGGGTCACGGCGCAGATACGCAGTATTTT. It yields the protein CSATLAGHGADTQYF. This rearrangement joins TRBV20-1 to TRBJ2-3; TRBD2 aligns across 7 bases. Germline CDR1 reads DFQATT; CDR2 reads SNEGSKA (reference sequence). The CDR3 covers 15 residues. Germline trimming cut 4 bases from V and 4 bases from J; bases unmatched to any gene: 11.

This clonotype came up once. The chain couples TRBV7-9 to TRBJ2-1, with TRBD1 as a possible D gene (5 bases). The germline V gene has CDR1 SEHNR and CDR2 FQNEAQ (reference sequence). The CDR3 runs to 15 residues. Trimming took off 2 bases at V and 3 bases at J, with 11 bases between the two ends. Here the CDR3 reads CASSLSGKFYNEQFF. Here the CDR3 DNA reads TGTGCCAGCAGCTTATCAGGGAAGTTCTACAATGAGCAGTTCTTC.

The CDR3 DNA is TGTGCCAGCAGCTTAATGGGCGATTTTCACGGTGGCTACACCTTC. Translating gives CASSLMGDFHGGYTF. The rearrangement links TRBV11-3 to TRBJ1-2; D unresolved. Trimming shortened V by 2 bases and J by 7 bases, and 17 bases separated the two germline ends. Germline-derived CDR1 and CDR2 are SGHNT and YENEEA. The CDR3 has 15 residues. The full variable domain, rest sourced from reference TRBV11-3 and TRBJ1-2, is EAGVVQSPRYKIIEKKQPVAFWCNPISGHNTLYWYLQNLGQGPELLIRYENEEAVDDSQLPKDRFSAERLKGVDSTLKIQPAELGDSAVYLCASSLMGDFHGGYTFGSGTRLTVV.

V is TRBV28 and J is TRBJ2-5, with 13 bases matching TRBD2. Germline CDR1 and CDR2: MDHEN and SYDVKM. Unmatched junction bases numbered 6, after V lost 4 bases and J lost 10 bases. The CDR3 consists of 14 residues. This CDR3 is CASSSVRLAGGQYF. CDR3 nucleotide sequence: TGTGCCAGCAGTTCCGTTAGACTAGCGGGAGGCCAGTACTTC.

The chain joins TRBV12-3 or TRBV12-4 to TRBJ2-1; 9 bases map to TRBD2. Trimming cost V 4 bases and J 4 bases; bases outside gene matches: 11. The CDR3 is 17 amino acids. The CDR3 region has the DNA TGTGCCAGCAGTTGGGGTGAGGCGGGAGGGCATTACAATGAGCAGTTCTTC. This gives the protein CASSWGEAGGHYNEQFF.

The chain uses TRBV29-1 and TRBJ2-3; possible D gene TRBD1, 6 bases. Germline assignment: CDR1 SQVTM and CDR2 ANQGSEA. V was shortened by 7 bases and J by 2 bases, with 13 bases between the two germline ends. CDR3 size: 13 residues. The DNA of the CDR3 is TGCAGCGCCAGGGGTATTTTCACAGATACGCAGTATTTT. Translating gives CSARGIFTDTQYF.